This T cell receptor beta chain stems from a study of T cells in Graves' hyperthyroidism and ophthalmopathy. Exclusion criteria comprised uncontrolled infection, other autoimmune disease, pregnancy or lactation. TCR beta CDR3 regions were amplified from RNA. Primed by the HTBI set, a first-round RT-PCR was run on the TCR CDR3. Each CDR3 protein gets one entry after TCRdb re-called the multiplex PCR reads with MiXCR. Counted here are approximately 46,000 distinct CDR3 sequences, 49% occurring once; the ten biggest clones make up roughly a third. Trimming at V came to 3 bases and at J to 7 bases, leaving 3 bases not matched to a gene. The CDR3 has 14 amino acids. CDR1 DFQATT and CDR2 SNEGSKA come from the germline V gene (reference sequence). Study conclusions and caveats: Ophthalmopathy, as predicted by the model, came a median approximately 6.5 months after the prediction.

This clonotype turned up a few times. Its antigen remains unidentified. The TCR sequence derives from a woman between 50 and 59 years old with Graves' hyperthyroidism. The sequencing input was peripheral blood or thyroid tissue (not recorded which). The chain carries TRBV20-1 and TRBJ1-6; 10 nucleotides align to TRBD1. As DNA, the CDR3 is TGCAGTGCTAGGGTGGACAGGGGGAATTCACCCCTCCACTTT. Its translation is CSARVDRGNSPLHF.